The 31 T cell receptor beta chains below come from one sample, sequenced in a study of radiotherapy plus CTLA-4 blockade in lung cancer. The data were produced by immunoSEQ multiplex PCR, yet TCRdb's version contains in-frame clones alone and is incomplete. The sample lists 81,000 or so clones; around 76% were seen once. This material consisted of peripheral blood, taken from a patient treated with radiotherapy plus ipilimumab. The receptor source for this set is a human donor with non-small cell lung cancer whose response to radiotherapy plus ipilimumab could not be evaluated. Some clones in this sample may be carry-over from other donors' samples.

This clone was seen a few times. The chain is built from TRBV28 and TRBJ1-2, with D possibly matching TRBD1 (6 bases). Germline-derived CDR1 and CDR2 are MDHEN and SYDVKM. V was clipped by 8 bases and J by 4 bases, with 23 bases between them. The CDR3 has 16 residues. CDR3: CASLVGWGRRSYGYTF. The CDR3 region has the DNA TGTGCCAGCCTGGTGGGGTGGGGGCGCCGGAGCTATGGCTACACCTTC.

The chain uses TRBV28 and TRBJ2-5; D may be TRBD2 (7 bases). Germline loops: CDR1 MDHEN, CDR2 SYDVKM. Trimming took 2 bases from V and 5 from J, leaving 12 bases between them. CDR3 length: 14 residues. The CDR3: CASSLGGGLETQYF. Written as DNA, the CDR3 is TGTGCCAGCAGTTTAGGGGGGGGGCTTGAGACCCAGTACTTC.

This CDR3 reads CASKASGSYEQYF. The CDR3 region has the DNA TGTGCCAGCAAAGCGAGCGGAAGCTACGAGCAGTACTTC. The gene calls are TRBV6-5 and TRBJ2-7; a possible D gene is TRBD2 (5 bases). The germline V and J ends were trimmed by 7 bases and 3 bases, with 13 bases remaining between them. CDR1 is MNHEY and CDR2 is SVGAGI in the germline V gene. CDR3 length: 13 amino acids.

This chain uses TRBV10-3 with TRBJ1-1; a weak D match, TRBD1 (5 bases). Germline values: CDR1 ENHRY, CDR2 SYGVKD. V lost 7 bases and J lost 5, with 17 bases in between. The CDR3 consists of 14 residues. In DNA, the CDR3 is TGTGCCATCAAGGGGTTAGGCTCTTTAACTGAAGCTTTCTTT. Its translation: CAIKGLGSLTEAFF.

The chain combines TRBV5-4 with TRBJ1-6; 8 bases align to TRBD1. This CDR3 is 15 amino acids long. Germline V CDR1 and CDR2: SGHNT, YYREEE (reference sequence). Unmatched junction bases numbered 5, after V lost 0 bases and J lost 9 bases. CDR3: CASSLDRTGTSPLHF. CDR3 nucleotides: TGTGCCAGCAGCTTGGATCGGACAGGGACTTCACCCCTCCACTTT.

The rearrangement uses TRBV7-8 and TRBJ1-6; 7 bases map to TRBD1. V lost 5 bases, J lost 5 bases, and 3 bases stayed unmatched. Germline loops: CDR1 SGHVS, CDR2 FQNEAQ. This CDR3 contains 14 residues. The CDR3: CASSVTGNNSPLHF. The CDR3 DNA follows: TGTGCCAGCAGCGTGACAGGGAATAATTCACCCCTCCACTTT. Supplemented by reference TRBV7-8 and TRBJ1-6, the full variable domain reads GAGVSQSPRYKVAKRGQDVALRCDPISGHVSLFWYQQALGQGPEFLTYFQNEAQLDKSGLPSDRFFAERPEGSVSTLKIQRTQQEDSAVYLCASSVTGNNSPLHFGNGTRLTVT.

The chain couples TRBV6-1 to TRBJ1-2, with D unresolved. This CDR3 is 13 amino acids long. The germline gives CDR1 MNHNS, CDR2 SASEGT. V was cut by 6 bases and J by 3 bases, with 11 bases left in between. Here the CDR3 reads CASSEFADYGYTF. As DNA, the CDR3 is TGTGCCAGCAGCGAGTTCGCGGACTATGGCTACACCTTC.

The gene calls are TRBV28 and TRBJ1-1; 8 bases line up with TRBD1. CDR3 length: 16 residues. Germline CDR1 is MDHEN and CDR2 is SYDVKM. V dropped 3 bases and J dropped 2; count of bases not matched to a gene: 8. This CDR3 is CASSFSTGGLNTEAFF. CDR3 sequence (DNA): TGTGCCAGCAGTTTTAGCACAGGGGGGTTAAACACTGAAGCTTTCTTT. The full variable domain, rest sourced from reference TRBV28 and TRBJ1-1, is DVKVTQSSRYLVKRTGEKVFLECVQDMDHENMFWYRQDPGLGLRLIYFSYDVKMKEKGDIPEGYSVSREKKERFSLILESASTNQTSMYLCASSFSTGGLNTEAFFGQGTRLTVV.

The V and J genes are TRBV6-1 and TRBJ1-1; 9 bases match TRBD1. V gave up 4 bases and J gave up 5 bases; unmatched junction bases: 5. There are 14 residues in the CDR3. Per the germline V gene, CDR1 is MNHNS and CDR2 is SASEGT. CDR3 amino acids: CASSGGDRGTEAFF. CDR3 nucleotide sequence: TGTGCCAGCAGTGGGGGCGACAGGGGGACTGAAGCTTTCTTT.

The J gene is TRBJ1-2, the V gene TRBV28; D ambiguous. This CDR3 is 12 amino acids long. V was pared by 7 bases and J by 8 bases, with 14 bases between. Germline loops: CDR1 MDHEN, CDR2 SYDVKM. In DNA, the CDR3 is TGTGCCAGCACCACGAACAATTGGGGCTACACCTTC. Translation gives CASTTNNWGYTF.

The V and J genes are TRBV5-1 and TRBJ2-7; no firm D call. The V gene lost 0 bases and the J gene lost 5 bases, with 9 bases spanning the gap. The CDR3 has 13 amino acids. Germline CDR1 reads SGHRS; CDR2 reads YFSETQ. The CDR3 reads CASSLERGDEQYF. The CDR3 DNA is TGCGCCAGCAGCTTGGAAAGAGGAGACGAGCAGTACTTC.

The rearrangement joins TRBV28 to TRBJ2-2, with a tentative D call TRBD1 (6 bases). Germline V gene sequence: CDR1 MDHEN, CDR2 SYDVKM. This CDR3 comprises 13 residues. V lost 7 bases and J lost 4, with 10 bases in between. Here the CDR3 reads CASKLGATGELFF. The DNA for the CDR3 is TGTGCCAGCAAGTTGGGGGCCACCGGGGAGCTGTTTTTT.

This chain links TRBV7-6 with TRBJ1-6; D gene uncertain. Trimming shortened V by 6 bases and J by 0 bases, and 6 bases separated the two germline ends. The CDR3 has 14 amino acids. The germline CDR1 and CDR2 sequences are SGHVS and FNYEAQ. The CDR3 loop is CASRPGSYNSPLHF. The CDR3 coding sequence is TGTGCCAGCAGGCCGGGCTCCTATAATTCACCCCTCCACTTT. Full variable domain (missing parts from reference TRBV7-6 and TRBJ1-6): GAGVSQSPRYKVTKRGQDVALRCDPISGHVSLYWYRQALGQGPEFLTYFNYEAQQDKSGLPNDRFSAERPEGSISTLTIQRTEQRDSAMYRCASRPGSYNSPLHFGNGTRLTVT.

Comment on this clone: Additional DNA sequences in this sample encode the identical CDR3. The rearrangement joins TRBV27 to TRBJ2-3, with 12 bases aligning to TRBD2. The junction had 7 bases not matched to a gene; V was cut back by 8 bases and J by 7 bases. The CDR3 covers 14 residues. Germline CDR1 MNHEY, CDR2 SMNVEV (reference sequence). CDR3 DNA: TGTGCCAGCCAGTCTAGCGGGGGGGGAAATACGCAGTATTTT. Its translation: CASQSSGGGNTQYF.

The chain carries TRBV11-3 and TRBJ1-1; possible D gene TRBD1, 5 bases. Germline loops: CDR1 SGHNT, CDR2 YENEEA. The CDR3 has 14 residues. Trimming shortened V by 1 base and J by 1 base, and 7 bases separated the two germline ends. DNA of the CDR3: TGTGCCAGCAGCTTAGCAGGGCAGAACACTGAAGCTTTCTTT. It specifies CASSLAGQNTEAFF.

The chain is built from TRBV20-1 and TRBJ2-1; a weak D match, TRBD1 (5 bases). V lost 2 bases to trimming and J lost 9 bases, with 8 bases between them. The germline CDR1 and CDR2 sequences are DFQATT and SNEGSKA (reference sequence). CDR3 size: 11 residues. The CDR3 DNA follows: TGCAGTGCTAGATCGCAGGGTGAGCAGTTCTTC. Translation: CSARSQGEQFF.

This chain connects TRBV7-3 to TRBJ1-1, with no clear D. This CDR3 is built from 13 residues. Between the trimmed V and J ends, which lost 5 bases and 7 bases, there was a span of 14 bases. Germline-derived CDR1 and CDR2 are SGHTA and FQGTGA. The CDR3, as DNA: TGTGCCAGCAGCCCCCCGGGTGCGGTTGAAGCTTTCTTT. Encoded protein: CASSPPGAVEAFF.

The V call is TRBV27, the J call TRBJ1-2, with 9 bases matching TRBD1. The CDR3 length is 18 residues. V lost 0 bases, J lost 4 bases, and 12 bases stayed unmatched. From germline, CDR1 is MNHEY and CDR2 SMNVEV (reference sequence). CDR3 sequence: CASSLSGTGLSQGYGYTF. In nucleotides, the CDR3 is TGTGCCAGCAGTTTATCCGGGACAGGGTTGTCTCAGGGCTATGGCTACACCTTC.

The CDR3 region is CASSLSYNSPLHF. CDR3 DNA sequence: TGTGCCAGCAGTTTGAGTTACAATTCACCCCTCCACTTT. The V call is TRBV27, the J call TRBJ1-6, with D unclear. The CDR3 runs to 13 residues. Germline CDR1 MNHEY, CDR2 SMNVEV (reference sequence). V gave up 3 bases and J gave up 7 bases, with 7 bases separating them.

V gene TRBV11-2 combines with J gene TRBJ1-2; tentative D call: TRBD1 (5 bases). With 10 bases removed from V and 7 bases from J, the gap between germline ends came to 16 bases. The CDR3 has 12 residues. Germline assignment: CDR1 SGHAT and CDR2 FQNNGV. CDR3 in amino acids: CATGGTSVGYTF. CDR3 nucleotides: TGTGCCACCGGGGGGACCTCGGTTGGCTACACCTTC.

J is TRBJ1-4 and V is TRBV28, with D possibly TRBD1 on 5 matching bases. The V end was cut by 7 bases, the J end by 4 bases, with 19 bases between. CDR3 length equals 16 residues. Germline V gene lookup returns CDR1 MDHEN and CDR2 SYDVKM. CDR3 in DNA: TGTGCCAGCACACTGCGTTGGGGGAGGAATAATGAAAAACTGTTTTTT. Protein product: CASTLRWGRNNEKLFF.

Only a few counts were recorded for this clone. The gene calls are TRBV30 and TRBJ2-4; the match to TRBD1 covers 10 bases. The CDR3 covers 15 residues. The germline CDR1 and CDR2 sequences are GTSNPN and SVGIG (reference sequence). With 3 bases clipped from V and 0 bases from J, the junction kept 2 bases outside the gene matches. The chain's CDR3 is CAWRGQGLAKNIQYF. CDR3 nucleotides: TGTGCCTGGAGGGGACAGGGGCTAGCCAAAAACATTCAGTACTTC.

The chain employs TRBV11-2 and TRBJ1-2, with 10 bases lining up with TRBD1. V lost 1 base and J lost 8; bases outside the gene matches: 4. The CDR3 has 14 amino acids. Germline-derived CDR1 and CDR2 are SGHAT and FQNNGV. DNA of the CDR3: TGTGCCAGCAGCTTAGCCGGGACAGGGGTCGGCTACACCTTC. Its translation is CASSLAGTGVGYTF.

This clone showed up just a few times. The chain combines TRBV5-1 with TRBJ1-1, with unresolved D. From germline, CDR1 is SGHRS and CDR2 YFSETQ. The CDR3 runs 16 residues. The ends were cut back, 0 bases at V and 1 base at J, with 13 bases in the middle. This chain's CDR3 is CASSLGSGHTNTEAFF. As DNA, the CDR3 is TGCGCCAGCAGCTTGGGTTCGGGTCACACGAACACTGAAGCTTTCTTT.

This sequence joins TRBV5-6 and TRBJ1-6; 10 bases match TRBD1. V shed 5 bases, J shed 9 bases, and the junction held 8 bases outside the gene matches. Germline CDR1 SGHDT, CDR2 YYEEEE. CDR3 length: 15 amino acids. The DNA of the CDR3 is TGTGCCAGCAGTTACCGGGACAGGGGCCTTTCACCCCTCCACTTT. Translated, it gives CASSYRDRGLSPLHF.

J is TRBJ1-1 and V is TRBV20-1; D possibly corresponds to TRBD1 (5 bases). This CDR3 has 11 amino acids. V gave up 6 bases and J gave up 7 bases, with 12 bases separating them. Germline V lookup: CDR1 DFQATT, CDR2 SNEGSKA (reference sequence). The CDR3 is CSARTSDEAFF. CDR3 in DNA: TGCAGTGCAAGGACAAGCGATGAAGCTTTCTTT.

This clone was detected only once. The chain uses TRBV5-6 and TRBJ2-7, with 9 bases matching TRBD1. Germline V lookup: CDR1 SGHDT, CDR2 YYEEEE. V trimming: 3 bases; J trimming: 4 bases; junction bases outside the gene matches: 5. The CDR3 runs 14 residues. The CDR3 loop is CASSSGTGLYEQYF. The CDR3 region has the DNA TGTGCCAGCAGCTCCGGGACAGGGTTATACGAGCAGTACTTC.

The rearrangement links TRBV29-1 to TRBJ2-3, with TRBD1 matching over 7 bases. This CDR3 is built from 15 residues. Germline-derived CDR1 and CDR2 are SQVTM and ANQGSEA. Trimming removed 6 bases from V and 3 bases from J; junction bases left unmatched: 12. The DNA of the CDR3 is TGCAGCGTGGGGGCTGCGCACAGGGGTACAGATACGCAGTATTTT. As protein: CSVGAAHRGTDTQYF.

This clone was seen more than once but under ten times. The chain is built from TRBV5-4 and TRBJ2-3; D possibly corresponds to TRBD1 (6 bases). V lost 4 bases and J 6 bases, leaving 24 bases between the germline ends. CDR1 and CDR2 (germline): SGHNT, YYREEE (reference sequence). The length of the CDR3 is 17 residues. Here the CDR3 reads CASSLTLGGGPWDTQYF. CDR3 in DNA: TGTGCCAGCAGCCTGACGCTTGGGGGCGGTCCCTGGGATACGCAGTATTTT.

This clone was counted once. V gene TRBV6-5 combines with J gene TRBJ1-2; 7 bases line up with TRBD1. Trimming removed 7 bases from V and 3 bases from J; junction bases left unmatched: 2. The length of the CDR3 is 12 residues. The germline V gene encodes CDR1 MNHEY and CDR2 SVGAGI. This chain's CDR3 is CASNDRDYGYTF. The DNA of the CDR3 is TGTGCCAGCAACGACAGGGACTATGGCTACACCTTC.

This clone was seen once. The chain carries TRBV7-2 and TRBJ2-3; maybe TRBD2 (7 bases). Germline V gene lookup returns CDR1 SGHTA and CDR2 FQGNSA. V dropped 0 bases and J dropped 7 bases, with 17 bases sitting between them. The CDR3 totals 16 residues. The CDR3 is CASSLAFGGQGNTQYF. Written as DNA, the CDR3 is TGTGCCAGCAGCTTAGCCTTCGGGGGGCAGGGGAATACGCAGTATTTT.